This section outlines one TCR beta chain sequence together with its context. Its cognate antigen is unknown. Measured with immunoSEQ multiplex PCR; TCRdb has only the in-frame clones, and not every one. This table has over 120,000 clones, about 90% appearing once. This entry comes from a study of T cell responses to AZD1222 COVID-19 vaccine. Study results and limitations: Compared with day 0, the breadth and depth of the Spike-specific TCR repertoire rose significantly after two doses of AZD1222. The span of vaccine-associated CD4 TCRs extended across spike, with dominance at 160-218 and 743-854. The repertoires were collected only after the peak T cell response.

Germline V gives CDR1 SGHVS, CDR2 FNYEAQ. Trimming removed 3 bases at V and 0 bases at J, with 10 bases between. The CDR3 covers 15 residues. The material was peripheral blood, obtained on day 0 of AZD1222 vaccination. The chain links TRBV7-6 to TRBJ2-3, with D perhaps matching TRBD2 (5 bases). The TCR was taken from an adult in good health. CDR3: CASSFQRSSTDTQYF. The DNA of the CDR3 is TGTGCCAGCAGCTTCCAGCGGTCTAGCACAGATACGCAGTATTTT.